Below, 19 T cell receptor beta chains from the same sample are listed, as sequenced in a study of beta chain features in type 1 diabetes. What was sequenced were expressed TCRB transcripts, since all of the isolated RNA had been reverse transcribed. Libraries were prepared by immunoSEQ multiplex PCR; TCRdb keeps only in-frame clonotypes and omits some of them. The sample has around 500,000 clones, 30% seen once. Sequencing used naive CD4+ T cells from blood. The receptors were sampled from a man between 18 and 29 years old in good health.

J is TRBJ2-3 and V is TRBV25-1; D is unresolved. Germline V lookup: CDR1 MGHDK, CDR2 SYGVNS. V was trimmed by 5 bases and J by 3 bases, leaving 12 bases between them. This CDR3 has 14 amino acids. CDR3 residues: CASSPRQATDTQYF. The CDR3 bases are TGTGCCAGCAGTCCCCGGCAGGCGACAGATACGCAGTATTTT.

This chain uses TRBV7-9 with TRBJ2-5; 10 positions agree with TRBD2. V lost 1 base to trimming and J lost 4 bases; unmatched junction nucleotides: 9. The CDR3 covers 17 residues. Germline V gene lookup returns CDR1 SEHNR and CDR2 FQNEAQ (reference sequence). CDR3 coding DNA: TGTGCCAGCAGCTTAGTCCCTAGCGGGAGAATGGGAGAGACCCAGTACTTC. This codes for CASSLVPSGRMGETQYF.

V and J are TRBV6-1 and TRBJ1-5; TRBD1 matches at 10 bases. The CDR3 covers 15 residues. With V trimmed by 11 bases and J by 3 bases, 10 bases remained unmatched. Germline assignment: CDR1 MNHNS and CDR2 SASEGT. The CDR3 coding sequence is TGTGCCTCAACCCGGGACAGGGGCGCCAATCAGCCCCAGCATTTT. Its protein is CASTRDRGANQPQHF.

This rearrangement joins TRBV7-8 to TRBJ2-7, with D possibly TRBD2 on 6 matching bases. Germline CDR1 reads SGHVS; CDR2 reads FQNEAQ. V was cut by 1 base and J by 4 bases, with 11 bases left in between. This CDR3 has 14 amino acids. The CDR3 loop reads CASSLVRGEYEQYF. CDR3 bases: TGTGCCAGCAGCTTAGTGCGGGGAGAATACGAGCAGTACTTC.

V gene TRBV4-3 combines with J gene TRBJ2-7, with D unresolved. The V end was cut by 0 bases, the J end by 7 bases, with 19 bases between. The V gene's germline CDR1 is LGHNA and CDR2 YSLEER. The CDR3 runs to 16 residues. The CDR3 DNA is TGCGCCAGCAGCCAAGATAGGACCTATGGGTTGGGAGAGCAGTACTTC. Translated, it gives CASSQDRTYGLGEQYF.

The V call is TRBV7-3, the J call TRBJ2-1; 9 nucleotides agree with TRBD2. The CDR3 totals 14 residues. Germline assignment: CDR1 SGHTA and CDR2 FQGTGA. V lost 3 bases and J lost 7; bases outside the gene matches: 4. CDR3 protein: CASSFGREGNEQFF. In DNA form, the CDR3 reads TGTGCCAGCAGCTTCGGGCGGGAGGGTAATGAGCAGTTCTTC.

This clone appeared a few times. This chain links TRBV7-2 with TRBJ2-7, with TRBD2 matching over 10 bases. The germline V gene has CDR1 SGHTA and CDR2 FQGNSA. This CDR3 has 14 residues. The ends lost 5 bases at V and 4 bases at J; junction bases unmatched: 5. CDR3: CASSPASGSYEQYF. The CDR3 DNA reads as TGTGCCAGCAGCCCCGCTAGCGGGAGTTACGAGCAGTACTTC.

Only a few counts were recorded for this clone. The rearrangement links TRBV28 to TRBJ1-4; D may be TRBD1 (6 bases). This CDR3 has 13 amino acids. Trimming left V 7 bases short and J 4 bases short, with 10 bases between. Germline loops: CDR1 MDHEN, CDR2 SYDVKM. Here the CDR3 reads CASTGQFNEKLFF. The CDR3 DNA reads as TGTGCCAGCACCGGACAGTTTAATGAAAAACTGTTTTTT.

This clone has more than one count but fewer than ten. This sequence joins TRBV30 and TRBJ2-4; D gene unclear. CDR3 length equals 13 residues. Looked up from germline, CDR1 is GTSNPN and CDR2 is SVGIG (reference sequence). V dropped 1 base and J dropped 8 bases, with 12 bases sitting between them. CDR3 region: CAWSELPRDIQYF. The CDR3 DNA reads TGTGCCTGGAGTGAGCTACCCCGAGACATTCAGTACTTC.

This clone was seen a handful of times. This sequence joins TRBV2 and TRBJ2-7; no clear D. CDR1 is SNHLY, CDR2 FYNNEI, per germline. The V end was cut by 1 base, the J end by 8 bases, with 9 bases between. The CDR3 is 12 amino acids. The CDR3 sequence: CASSEDLRKQYF. DNA for the CDR3: TGTGCCAGCAGTGAAGACTTGCGGAAGCAGTACTTC.

This clone was counted only a few times. The J gene is TRBJ2-7, the V gene TRBV10-3; D possibly uses TRBD1 or TRBD2 (5 bases each). The V end lost 6 bases, the J end lost 0 bases, and 18 bases lay between the germline ends. This CDR3 region has 16 residues. Germline V gene lookup returns CDR1 ENHRY and CDR2 SYGVKD. CDR3 region: CAIRGTQSTGSYEQYF. The CDR3 coding sequence is TGTGCCATCAGAGGGACCCAAAGTACCGGCTCCTACGAGCAGTACTTC.

This chain links TRBV7-2 with TRBJ2-2; 7 nucleotides match TRBD1. This CDR3 contains 16 residues. Germline values: CDR1 SGHTA, CDR2 FQGNSA. With V trimmed by 3 bases and J by 0 bases, 4 bases remained unmatched. The CDR3 sequence: CASSLMGQTNTGELFF. CDR3 sequence (DNA): TGTGCCAGCAGCTTGATGGGACAGACGAACACCGGGGAGCTGTTTTTT. Using reference TRBV7-2 and TRBJ2-2 for the parts outside the CDR3, the full variable domain is GAGVSQSPSNKVTEKGKDVELRCDPISGHTALYWYRQSLGQGLEFLIYFQGNSAPDKSGLPSDRFSAERTGGSVSTLTIQRTQQEDSAVYLCASSLMGQTNTGELFFGEGSRLTVL.

This clone turned up a few times. This rearrangement joins TRBV5-4 to TRBJ2-1, with 9 positions matching TRBD2. Germline V gene data show CDR1 as SGHNT and CDR2 as YYREEE (reference sequence). The CDR3 runs 16 residues. After removal of 2 bases from V and 1 base from J, the junction contained 4 bases not matched to a gene. The CDR3: CASSFSGRGSYNEQFF. DNA for the CDR3: TGTGCCAGCAGCTTTAGCGGGAGAGGATCCTACAATGAGCAGTTCTTC.

CDR3 in DNA: TGTGCCTGGCGCCGCCGGGACACTCAGTTCTTC. Protein: CAWRRRDTQFF. This sequence joins TRBV30 and TRBJ2-1; tentative D call: TRBD1 (6 bases). The V gene lost 5 bases and the J gene lost 13 bases, with 15 bases spanning the gap. CDR1 GTSNPN and CDR2 SVGIG come from the germline V gene (reference sequence). This CDR3 spans 11 amino acids.

This clone turned up a few times. The V gene is TRBV29-1, the J gene TRBJ2-1; D remains unclear. Per the germline V gene, CDR1 is SQVTM and CDR2 is ANQGSEA. V was trimmed by 2 bases and J by 3 bases, leaving 14 bases between them. The CDR3 covers 15 residues. The CDR3 bases are TGCAGCGTTGAAAAGAGAAAGGGATTCTACAATGAGCAGTTCTTC. This translates into CSVEKRKGFYNEQFF.

The V and J genes are TRBV15 and TRBJ2-7; 8 bases are a match to TRBD1. V shed 3 bases and J 2 bases; nucleotides not matched to a gene: 3. Per the germline V gene, CDR1 is LNHNV and CDR2 is YYDKDF (reference sequence). The CDR3 consists of 14 residues. The CDR3 sequence: CATSRDRATYEQYF. CDR3 nucleotide sequence: TGTGCCACCAGCAGGGACAGGGCGACCTACGAGCAGTACTTC.

This clone was seen only a few times. This chain links TRBV5-6 with TRBJ2-1, with 7 nucleotides matching TRBD1. From germline, CDR1 is SGHDT and CDR2 YYEEEE. The CDR3 loop spans 14 amino acids. Trimming cost V 4 bases and J 4 bases; bases outside gene matches: 5. CDR3 DNA sequence: TGTGCCAGCAGCCGGGGACAGTGGTACAATGAGCAGTTCTTC. This gives the protein CASSRGQWYNEQFF.

There are a few counts of this clone. This chain connects TRBV4-3 to TRBJ2-5, with D hard to call. V lost 1 base, J lost 7 bases, and 4 bases lay in between. This CDR3 is 11 amino acids long. The germline gives CDR1 LGHNA, CDR2 YSLEER. The CDR3 coding sequence is TGCGCCAGCAGCCAAGCCGGGACCCAGTACTTC. Amino acid sequence: CASSQAGTQYF.

In its sample, this clone was seen a few times. The chain has TRBV5-6 and TRBJ2-1; D remains unclear. Trimming cost V 3 bases and J 7 bases, with 14 bases left between them. Germline values: CDR1 SGHDT, CDR2 YYEEEE. CDR3 length: 14 amino acids. The CDR3 here is CASSYRAGRNEQFF. The CDR3 DNA reads as TGTGCCAGCAGCTACCGGGCCGGACGGAATGAGCAGTTCTTC. The whole variable domain, remainder taken from reference TRBV5-6 and TRBJ2-1, is DAGVTQSPTHLIKTRGQQVTLRCSPKSGHDTVSWYQQALGQGPQFIFQYYEEEERQRGNFPDRFSGHQFPNYSSELNVNALLLGDSALYLCASSYRAGRNEQFFGPGTRLTVL.